The 27 T cell receptor beta chains listed next were all sequenced from one sample in a study of blood T cell repertoires in COVID-19. Produced via immunoSEQ multiplex PCR; TCRdb's table is partial and in-frame only. The data hold under 100,000 clones, with around 87% observed a single time. The specimen was peripheral blood. All receptors come from a human donor in a cohort sampled during active COVID-19.

This rearrangement joins TRBV11-1 to TRBJ2-1; D is perhaps TRBD2 (6 bases). CDR1 SGHAT and CDR2 FQDESV come from the germline V gene (reference sequence). The CDR3 runs to 15 residues. Between the trimmed V and J ends, which lost 5 bases and 3 bases, there was a span of 14 bases. The CDR3 loop reads CASSLGLSDYNEQFF. DNA of the CDR3: TGTGCCAGCAGCCTAGGACTATCAGACTACAATGAGCAGTTCTTC.

The genes are TRBV7-3 and TRBJ1-5, with 7 bases aligning to TRBD1. V dropped 5 bases and J dropped 7; count of bases not matched to a gene: 11. From germline, CDR1 is SGHTA and CDR2 FQGTGA. This CDR3 has 15 amino acids. CDR3 coding DNA: TGTGCCAGCAGCCCGCAGACAGGGTCGAGACAGCCCCAGCATTTT. This encodes CASSPQTGSRQPQHF.

This chain uses TRBV5-6 with TRBJ2-1; D might be TRBD2 (7 bases). Germline V lookup: CDR1 SGHDT, CDR2 YYEEEE. The CDR3 spans 16 residues. V lost 1 base and J lost 6, with 17 bases in between. CDR3 residues: CASSLFRGGASNEQFF. The DNA of the CDR3 is TGTGCCAGCAGCTTGTTTCGTGGGGGGGCCTCCAATGAGCAGTTCTTC.

This chain connects TRBV27 to TRBJ2-7; TRBD1 matches 8 bases. J was trimmed by 2 bases and V by 8 bases; bases with no gene match: 8. Germline assignment: CDR1 MNHEY and CDR2 SMNVEV (reference sequence). There are 14 residues in the CDR3. The CDR3 sequence: CASSVGTGAYEQYF. The CDR3 DNA is TGTGCCAGCTCCGTCGGGACAGGCGCCTACGAGCAGTACTTC.

The V call is TRBV7-9, the J call TRBJ1-3, with 7 positions matching TRBD1. CDR3 length equals 15 residues. CDR1 and CDR2 (germline): SEHNR, FQNEAQ (reference sequence). V trimming: 5 bases; J trimming: 0 bases; junction bases outside the gene matches: 4. CDR3 residues: CASSHRGPSGNTIYF. The CDR3 DNA reads as TGTGCCAGCAGCCACAGGGGTCCCTCTGGAAACACCATATATTTT.

Regarding this clone: The sample carries other DNA sequences with the same CDR3. This chain joins TRBV2 and TRBJ1-2; D possibly corresponds to TRBD1 (5 bases). V was cut by 8 bases and J by 12 bases, with 25 bases left in between. The CDR3 has 14 residues. Germline CDR1 is SNHLY and CDR2 is FYNNEI. Here the CDR3 reads CASSQVAGRWEDTF. The CDR3 coding sequence is TGTGCCAGCTCCCAGGTGGCAGGGCGGTGGGAGGACACCTTC.

V and J are TRBV9 and TRBJ2-1; the match to TRBD2 covers 9 bases. This CDR3 has 17 amino acids. Germline assignment: CDR1 SGDLS and CDR2 YYNGEE. With V trimmed by 4 bases and J by 1 base, 9 bases remained unmatched. The CDR3 bases are TGTGCCAGCAGCCACCGTCTAGCGGGGTTTTCCTACAATGAGCAGTTCTTC. Encoded protein: CASSHRLAGFSYNEQFF.

This clone was seen a handful of times. The chain combines TRBV11-2 with TRBJ1-2, with 9 bases fitting TRBD1. The ends lost 5 bases at V and 7 bases at J; junction bases unmatched: 5. The germline gives CDR1 SGHAT, CDR2 FQNNGV. The CDR3 has 13 amino acids. CDR3 loop: CASSLGQGVGYTF. CDR3 bases: TGTGCCAGCAGCCTGGGACAGGGTGTTGGCTACACCTTC. The whole variable domain, filled in from reference TRBV11-2 and TRBJ1-2, reads EAGVAQSPRYKIIEKRQSVAFWCNPISGHATLYWYQQILGQGPKLLIQFQNNGVVDDSQLPKDRFSAERLKGVDSTLKIQPAKLEDSAVYLCASSLGQGVGYTFGSGTRLTVV.

The chain is built from TRBV6-1 and TRBJ1-2; D is unclear. Per germline, CDR1 MNHNS and CDR2 SASEGT. This CDR3 contains 14 residues. V shed 2 bases and J shed 8 bases, with 15 bases lying between them. CDR3 sequence reads: CASSEMKTDWGYTF. For the CDR3, the DNA is TGTGCCAGCAGTGAAATGAAAACTGATTGGGGCTACACCTTC.

The chain links TRBV6-1 to TRBJ1-4; the D gene is possibly TRBD1 (6 bases). V was pared by 2 bases and J by 5 bases, with 15 bases between. There are 16 residues in the CDR3. CDR1 is MNHNS and CDR2 is SASEGT in the germline V gene. DNA for the CDR3: TGTGCCAGCAGTGAACATGAGGGGGTAATGAATGAAAAACTGTTTTTT. This sequence encodes CASSEHEGVMNEKLFF.

The V and J genes are TRBV7-2 and TRBJ2-2; possible D gene TRBD2, 6 bases. This CDR3 has 16 amino acids. The germline CDR1 and CDR2 sequences are SGHTA and FQGNSA. V lost 4 bases to trimming and J lost 5 bases, with 17 bases between them. The CDR3 spells CASSSAGFRGTGELFF. CDR3 bases: TGTGCCAGCAGCTCAGCCGGTTTTCGGGGGACCGGGGAGCTGTTTTTT.

The chain employs TRBV3-1 (or the pseudogene TRBV3-2) and TRBJ1-1; 10 bases agree with TRBD1. This CDR3 region has 15 residues. With 4 bases clipped from V and 5 bases from J, the junction kept 7 bases outside the gene matches. Germline V gene lookup returns CDR1 LGHDT and CDR2 YNNKEL (reference sequence). The CDR3 region is CASSPGQGLGTEAFF. In nucleotides, the CDR3 is TGTGCCAGCAGCCCGGGACAGGGGCTTGGGACTGAAGCTTTCTTT.

The chain couples TRBV6-2 or TRBV6-3 to TRBJ1-1, with a possible D match to TRBD1 (6 bases). Germline assignment: CDR1 MNHEY and CDR2 SVGEGT. Trimming removed 6 bases at V and 7 bases at J, with 15 bases between. The CDR3 is 13 amino acids. Here the CDR3 DNA reads TGTGCCAGCAGCCCGACAGGATATCGTGAAGCTTTCTTT. The encoded protein is CASSPTGYREAFF.

This sequence joins TRBV27 and TRBJ2-1, with D possibly being TRBD2 (5 bases). The CDR3 is made up of 12 amino acids. CDR1 and CDR2 from the germline V gene are MNHEY and SMNVEV (reference sequence). The V gene lost 6 bases and the J gene lost 4 bases, with 7 bases spanning the gap. The CDR3 spells CASRGAYNEQFF. The CDR3 DNA reads as TGTGCCAGCAGGGGAGCATACAATGAGCAGTTCTTC.

The chain carries TRBV16 and TRBJ1-2; D is ambiguous. CDR3 size: 16 residues. Deletions cut 3 bases from V and 2 bases from J, with 16 bases between. Germline V CDR1 and CDR2: KGHSY, FQNENV. The CDR3 spells CASSQGRRSMNYGYTF. CDR3 bases: TGTGCCAGCAGCCAGGGCAGAAGATCGATGAACTATGGCTACACCTTC.

This chain uses TRBV9 with TRBJ2-3, with a tentative D call TRBD1 (5 bases). The germline V and J ends were trimmed by 0 bases and 3 bases, with 11 bases remaining between them. The CDR3 extends over 15 amino acids. Germline CDR1 is SGDLS and CDR2 is YYNGEE. CDR3 region: CASSVGGRRTDTQYF. As DNA, the CDR3 is TGTGCCAGCAGCGTAGGGGGCAGAAGGACAGATACGCAGTATTTT.

The V gene is TRBV10-3, the J gene TRBJ1-2; D uncertain. CDR1 is ENHRY, CDR2 SYGVKD, per germline. V was cut by 2 bases and J by 6 bases, with 16 bases left in between. This CDR3 region has 15 residues. The CDR3 DNA reads as TGTGCCATCAGTGAGCCCCAGACGGGTACGAATGGCTACACCTTC. This translates into CAISEPQTGTNGYTF.

This chain links TRBV12-3 or TRBV12-4 with TRBJ1-2; 10 bases match TRBD1. V lost 7 bases and J lost 6; bases outside the gene matches: 5. The CDR3 is 13 residues long. The CDR3 loop is CASTLTGGNGYTF. CDR3 nucleotides: TGTGCCAGCACCCTGACAGGGGGCAATGGCTACACCTTC.

This sequence joins TRBV28 and TRBJ2-7; no clear D. With 4 bases removed from V and 7 bases from J, the gap between germline ends came to 17 bases. The CDR3 is 14 residues long. The germline CDR1 and CDR2 sequences are MDHEN and SYDVKM. The CDR3 loop is CASSSYVRPREQYF. Here the CDR3 DNA reads TGTGCCAGCAGTTCTTATGTCAGGCCTCGAGAGCAGTACTTC.

This clone was seen once. V usage is TRBV2 and J usage is TRBJ1-6, with D maybe TRBD1 (5 bases). CDR3 length: 14 residues. The V and J ends lost 9 bases and 5 bases respectively, with 14 bases between them. CDR1 is SNHLY and CDR2 is FYNNEI in the germline V gene. In DNA, the CDR3 is TGTGCCAGTCGAAATGGGGCCAATAATTCACCCCTCCACTTT. This gives the protein CASRNGANNSPLHF.

This sequence joins TRBV16 and TRBJ2-5, with 11 bases fitting TRBD2. V was clipped by 0 bases and J by 4 bases; unmatched bases: 1. The CDR3 totals 15 residues. Germline V lookup: CDR1 KGHSY, CDR2 FQNENV. CDR3 coding DNA: TGTGCCAGCAGCCAATCGGGGACTAGCGGAGAGACCCAGTACTTC. Protein: CASSQSGTSGETQYF.

This chain joins TRBV7-9 and TRBJ1-2; unclear D gene. This CDR3 contains 14 residues. From germline, CDR1 is SEHNR and CDR2 FQNEAQ (reference sequence). Trimming removed 5 bases from V and 4 bases from J, with 14 bases in between. The CDR3 loop is CASSVEIGAYGYTF. CDR3 nucleotides: TGTGCCAGCAGCGTGGAAATCGGAGCCTATGGCTACACCTTC.

The chain uses TRBV6-2 or TRBV6-3 and TRBJ2-7, with D perhaps matching TRBD1 (5 bases). Germline V gene sequence: CDR1 MNHEY, CDR2 SVGEGT. This CDR3 is 14 amino acids long. V shed 4 bases and J shed 3 bases, with 13 bases lying between them. The CDR3: CASSSQGRDYEQYF. CDR3 nucleotides: TGTGCCAGCAGTTCTCAGGGCAGGGACTACGAGCAGTACTTC.

The chain has TRBV21-1 and TRBJ2-3; TRBD2, the table's D call, was not compared with the DNA. TRBV21-1 is a pseudogene segment. There are 17 residues in the CDR3. The CDR3 is CASSKAKGGALTDTQYF. The DNA of the CDR3 is TGTGCCAGCAGCAAAGCGAAGGGGGGGGCATTGACAGATACGCAGTATTTT.

V usage is TRBV11-2 and J usage is TRBJ2-3, with a weak D call TRBD2 (6 bases). This CDR3 spans 15 amino acids. The germline CDR1 and CDR2 sequences are SGHAT and FQNNGV. Trimming removed 5 bases from V and 9 bases from J, with 21 bases in between. The DNA of the CDR3 is TGTGCCAGCAGCCAAAACCCTGGGTCGGAGGGGACGCAGTATTTT. Protein product: CASSQNPGSEGTQYF.

This sequence joins TRBV4-3 and TRBJ2-2, with D maybe TRBD2 (6 bases). The CDR3 consists of 16 residues. Germline CDR1 LGHNA, CDR2 YSLEER. V was pared by 4 bases and J by 3 bases, with 15 bases between. For the CDR3, the DNA is TGCGCCAGCAGCCTCACCAGAACTAGCTACACCGGGGAGCTGTTTTTT. This translates into CASSLTRTSYTGELFF.

The chain employs TRBV30 and TRBJ1-2, with TRBD1 matching over 9 bases. CDR1 and CDR2 from the germline V gene are GTSNPN and SVGIG (reference sequence). The V and J ends lost 1 base and 4 bases, in that order; junction bases with no gene match: 7. The CDR3 covers 15 residues. In DNA, the CDR3 is TGTGCCTGGAGTGGGACAGGGGTTCTTACCTATGGCTACACCTTC. Translation: CAWSGTGVLTYGYTF.